Below are 11 T cell receptor beta chains sequenced from a single sample in a study of blood T cells in healthy people across ages (dated by TCRdb to the mid-2010s). Library construction relied on 5' RACE. Instrument on record: Illumina HiSeq 2500. A second PCR of roughly 6 to 11 cycles was run with a J-beta primer mix and a sample-barcoded 5' primer. The public sequencing data were trimmed at Q25 with fastp and processed into clonotypes with MiXCR by TCRdb, which kept only in-frame beta chains. Every distinct CDR3 protein forms one entry, paired with its most common genes and DNA. For this sample there are some 1.5 million distinct CDR3 sequences; 28% appear just once. The leading ten clones occupy 7.7% of the sample. Sample: blood. These TCRs come from a woman aged 25-40 years in good health.

The rearrangement joins TRBV5-1 to TRBJ2-3; 13 nucleotides agree with TRBD2. This CDR3 comprises 17 residues. Germline CDR1 is SGHRS and CDR2 is YFSETQ. V shed 4 bases and J 6 bases; nucleotides not matched to a gene: 11. Here the CDR3 reads CASSPGLAGEVWDTQYF. CDR3 DNA: TGCGCCAGCAGCCCCGGACTAGCGGGGGAGGTTTGGGATACGCAGTATTTT.

This clonotype was detected only a few times. J is TRBJ2-7 and V is TRBV5-1; 11 bases match TRBD1. The CDR3 is 13 amino acids. Germline values: CDR1 SGHRS, CDR2 YFSETQ. The J segment lost 6 bases and the V segment lost 6 bases, leaving 5 bases of the junction unmatched. The CDR3 nucleotides read TGCGCCAGCACCAAGGGACAGGGGGGCGAGCAGTACTTC. Amino acids: CASTKGQGGEQYF.

The chain couples TRBV14 to TRBJ2-1, with TRBD2 identical over 7 bases. The CDR3 is 16 residues long. The J segment lost 0 bases and the V segment lost 3 bases, leaving 5 bases of the junction unmatched. In germline, CDR1 is SGHDN, CDR2 FVKESK. CDR3 DNA: TGTGCCAGCAGCCACACTGGCGGGAGCTCCTACAATGAGCAGTTCTTC. This encodes CASSHTGGSSYNEQFF.

This sequence joins TRBV20-1 and TRBJ2-1; the match to TRBD2 covers 7 bases. The germline V gene encodes CDR1 DFQATT and CDR2 SNEGSKA (reference sequence). CDR3 size: 16 residues. Trimming at V came to 3 bases and at J to 5 bases, leaving 13 bases not matched to a gene. The CDR3 sequence is CSARGLIGTAHNEQFF. The CDR3 nucleotides read TGCAGTGCTAGGGGACTAATCGGGACGGCACACAATGAGCAGTTCTTC.

Many counts were recorded for this clonotype. This chain uses TRBV7-7 with TRBJ2-1, with D possibly being TRBD2 (5 bases). V dropped 5 bases and J dropped 0 bases, with 14 bases sitting between them. Germline-derived CDR1 and CDR2 are SSHAT and FNYEAQ (reference sequence). The CDR3 runs 16 residues. The CDR3 DNA is TGTGCCAGCAGCCCCAATATCGGGATCTCCTACAATGAGCAGTTCTTC. Translation gives CASSPNIGISYNEQFF.

This clonotype was observed a few times. This rearrangement joins TRBV24-1 to TRBJ1-2, with a weak D call TRBD1 (6 bases). CDR1 and CDR2 (germline): KGHDR, SFDVKD. This CDR3 contains 14 residues. Deletions cut 4 bases from V and 5 bases from J, with 13 bases between. The CDR3 here is CATSDHGTLYGYTF. As DNA, the CDR3 is TGTGCCACCAGTGACCACGGGACACTTTATGGCTACACCTTC.

The chain is built from TRBV7-2 and TRBJ2-1; D remains unclear. V shed 5 bases and J shed 8 bases, with 16 bases lying between them. The CDR3 contains 14 residues. Germline V gene sequence: CDR1 SGHTA, CDR2 FQGNSA. The CDR3 loop is CASSRPAFSHEQFF. The CDR3 nucleotides read TGTGCCAGCAGCCGACCGGCATTTTCCCATGAGCAGTTCTTC.

This clonotype occurred a few times. The V gene is TRBV20-1, the J gene TRBJ2-5, with D perhaps TRBD1 (5 bases). The J call may not be correct, given that the DNA end is closer to TRBJ2-7. CDR3 length: 13 amino acids. CDR1 is DFQATT and CDR2 is SNEGSKA in the germline V gene (reference sequence). The CDR3 nucleotides are TGCAGTGCTAGTACGACAGCAGGTTACGAGCAGTACTTC. Translation: CSASTTAGYEQYF.

This rearrangement joins TRBV2 to TRBJ2-7; a possible D gene is TRBD1 (5 bases). V was cut by 4 bases and J by 2 bases, with 15 bases left in between. The germline CDR1 and CDR2 sequences are SNHLY and FYNNEI. The CDR3 consists of 15 residues. DNA for the CDR3: TGTGCCAGCAGTGTACCAGGGAATATCCCCTACGAGCAGTACTTC. Its translation: CASSVPGNIPYEQYF.

The chain carries TRBV21-1 and TRBJ2-7; the table's D call, TRBD1, has no DNA check behind it. TRBV21-1 is tagged as a pseudogene. The CDR3 covers 15 residues. This CDR3 reads CASSKVDRGLREQYF. The CDR3 DNA follows: TGTGCCAGCAGCAAAGTAGACAGGGGGTTAAGAGAGCAGTACTTC.

Remarks on this clonotype: This clone may be a read error of a much larger clone one base away. The V gene is TRBV29-1, the J gene TRBJ2-7, with 7 bases identical to TRBD1. The CDR3 has 14 amino acids. The V and J ends lost 7 bases and 5 bases, in that order; junction bases with no gene match: 14. Germline V CDR1 and CDR2: SQVTM, ANQGSEA. Written as DNA, the CDR3 is TGCAGCGGACTCCGTGGGACAGAGATAAACGAGCAGTACTTC. Translated: CSGLRGTEINEQYF.